One and the same sample provided the 12 T cell receptor beta chains below, sequenced in a study of post-analysis software for immune sequencing data (dated by TCRdb to 2015 to 2017). Receptor amplification or capture employed PCR. The sequencer listed for this sample is Illumina HiSeq 2500. To reduce PCR and sequencing biases, unique molecular identifiers were built into the TCR beta cDNA libraries. TCRdb reanalyzed the raw reads on its own, using fastp at Q25 for trimming and MiXCR for clone calling, and kept in-frame beta chains. For every CDR3 protein sequence, its rows merge into one entry that carries the most common genes and DNA. In this sample the table shows under 900,000 distinct CDR3 sequences, roughly half of which occur a single time. Clones ranked in the top ten supply under 6% of the sample. Paper-wide results and their limitations: Significantly higher frequencies in patients than in controls were found for roughly 5 TRBV segments, including TRBV5-6, TRBV5-1 and TRBV20-1.

No antigens are known for them. The specimen sequenced was blood. These receptor sequences come from a girl aged 10 to 17 with multiple sclerosis.

This clonotype has only one observation. V and J are TRBV7-8 and TRBJ2-3, with a tentative D call TRBD2 (5 bases). The ends were cut back, 2 bases at V and 0 bases at J, with 15 bases in the middle. This CDR3 comprises 17 residues. Germline assignment: CDR1 SGHVS and CDR2 FQNEAQ. CDR3 amino acids: CASSLRDVGYSTDTQYF. The CDR3 DNA is TGTGCCAGCAGCTTACGGGATGTCGGCTATAGCACAGATACGCAGTATTTT.

This clonotype was observed a handful of times. The V and J genes are TRBV10-2 and TRBJ1-5; a possible D gene is TRBD1 (6 bases). V gave up 6 bases and J gave up 2 bases, with 8 bases separating them. The CDR3 has 13 amino acids. CDR1 is WSHSY and CDR2 is SAAADI in the germline V gene. For the CDR3, the DNA is TGCGCCAGCAGGACAGGAGGCAATCAGCCCCAGCATTTT. This gives the protein CASRTGGNQPQHF.

The chain recombines TRBV5-1 with TRBJ2-3; D remains ambiguous. Germline CDR1 SGHRS, CDR2 YFSETQ. This CDR3 is 13 amino acids long. With 1 base removed from V and 3 bases from J, the gap between germline ends came to 6 bases. CDR3 DNA: TGCGCCAGCAGCTTGATGCCTACAGATACGCAGTATTTT. Its protein product is CASSLMPTDTQYF. The full variable domain, rest sourced from reference TRBV5-1 and TRBJ2-3, is KAGVTQTPRYLIKTRGQQVTLSCSPISGHRSVSWYQQTPGQGLQFLFEYFSETQRNKGNFPGRFSGRQFSNSRSEMNVSTLELGDSALYLCASSLMPTDTQYFGPGTRLTVL.

This clonotype has only a few counts. The V gene is TRBV5-5, the J gene TRBJ1-4; D possibly corresponds to TRBD1 (5 bases). The V and J ends lost 2 bases and 8 bases respectively, with 16 bases between them. The CDR3 runs 15 residues. Per germline, CDR1 SGHKS and CDR2 YYEKEE (reference sequence). CDR3 loop: CASSFTLRAWEKLFF. The CDR3 DNA follows: TGTGCCAGCAGCTTCACCCTCAGGGCGTGGGAAAAACTGTTTTTT.

This clonotype was seen a single time. V usage is TRBV29-1 and J usage is TRBJ2-5; maybe TRBD2 (6 bases). TRBJ2-7 explains the end of the DNA better; the J call may be wrong. Germline V gene lookup returns CDR1 SQVTM and CDR2 ANQGSEA. The CDR3 has 15 amino acids. The CDR3 is CSVANGSGRPYEQYF. CDR3 DNA: TGCAGCGTTGCGAACGGATCGGGGAGGCCCTACGAGCAGTACTTC.

This chain joins TRBV20-1 and TRBJ1-5; D is perhaps TRBD1 (6 bases). The CDR3 is made up of 14 amino acids. Germline assignment: CDR1 DFQATT and CDR2 SNEGSKA (reference sequence). Trimming cost V 5 bases and J 6 bases, with 17 bases left between them. The CDR3 sequence: CSAGQGGLVQPQHF. CDR3 nucleotide sequence: TGCAGTGCTGGGCAAGGGGGACTGGTTCAGCCCCAGCATTTT.

This clonotype was detected only once. The CDR3 here is CASSYSDSPQETQYF. The CDR3 DNA follows: TGTGCCAGCAGTTACTCGGACTCGCCGCAAGAGACCCAGTACTTC. The genes are TRBV6-6 and TRBJ2-5; possible D gene TRBD2, 5 bases. V shed 0 bases and J shed 2 bases, with 10 bases lying between them. CDR1 is MNHNY, CDR2 SVGAGI, per germline (reference sequence). The CDR3 is made up of 15 amino acids.

The chain employs TRBV7-9 and TRBJ2-5, with 7 bases lining up with TRBD2. Judging by the DNA end, TRBJ2-7 fits better; the J call may be wrong. Looked up from germline, CDR1 is SEHNR and CDR2 is FQNEAQ (reference sequence). The CDR3 loop spans 15 amino acids. The CDR3 nucleotides are TGTGCCAGCAGCGCCGCTAGCGGTAGCTCCTACGAGCAGTACTTC. It encodes CASSAASGSSYEQYF.

The chain carries TRBV5-1 and TRBJ1-2; TRBD1 is a possible D gene (6 bases). Trimming removed 4 bases from V and 0 bases from J, with 16 bases in between. Germline lookup yields CDR1 SGHRS and CDR2 YFSETQ. The CDR3 totals 16 residues. CDR3 residues: CASSLRSGTTNYGYTF. The DNA for the CDR3 is TGCGCCAGCAGCCTGCGGAGCGGGACAACTAACTATGGCTACACCTTC.

The chain couples TRBV29-1 to TRBJ2-5, with a weak D call TRBD2 (5 bases). The DNA end is a closer match to TRBJ2-7, so the J assignment may be wrong. CDR1 SQVTM and CDR2 ANQGSEA come from the germline V gene. The CDR3 runs 13 residues. The CDR3 nucleotides read TGCAGCGTCGGACTGTCTGGGTCCTACGAGCAGTACTTC. Amino acid sequence: CSVGLSGSYEQYF.

The chain uses TRBV20-1 and TRBJ2-1; TRBD1 aligns across 7 bases. This CDR3 comprises 15 residues. From germline, CDR1 is DFQATT and CDR2 SNEGSKA (reference sequence). Trimming removed 6 bases from V and 5 bases from J; junction bases left unmatched: 13. The chain's CDR3 is CSAVGSRGSHNEQFF. DNA of the CDR3: TGCAGTGCCGTTGGGAGCAGGGGGAGTCACAATGAGCAGTTCTTC.

The rearrangement uses TRBV7-2 and TRBJ2-7, with 7 nucleotides matching TRBD2. The J call is doubtful: the DNA matches TRBJ2-5 better. The CDR3 sequence is 15 residues long. Germline V lookup: CDR1 SGHTA, CDR2 FQGNSA. The CDR3 DNA sequence: TGTGCCGGCACCGCTCCCAGGACTAGTAGGGAGACCCAGTACTTC. It yields the protein CAGTAPRTSRETQYF.